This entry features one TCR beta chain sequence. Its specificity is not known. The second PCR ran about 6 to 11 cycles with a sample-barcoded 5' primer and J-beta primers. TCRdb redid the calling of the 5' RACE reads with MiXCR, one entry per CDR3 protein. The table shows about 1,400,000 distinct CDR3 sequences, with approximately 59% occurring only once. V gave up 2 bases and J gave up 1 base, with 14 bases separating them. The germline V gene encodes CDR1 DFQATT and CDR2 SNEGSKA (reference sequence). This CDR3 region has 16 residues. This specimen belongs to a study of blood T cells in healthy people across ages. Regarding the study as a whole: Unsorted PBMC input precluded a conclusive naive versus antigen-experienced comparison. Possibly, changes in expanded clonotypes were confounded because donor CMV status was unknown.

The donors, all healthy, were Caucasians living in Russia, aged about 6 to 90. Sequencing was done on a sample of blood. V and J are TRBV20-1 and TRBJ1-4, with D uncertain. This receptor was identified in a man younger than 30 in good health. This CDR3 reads CSARPGRVVTNEKLFF. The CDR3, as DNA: TGCAGTGCTAGACCCGGGAGGGTGGTAACTAATGAAAAACTGTTTTTT.